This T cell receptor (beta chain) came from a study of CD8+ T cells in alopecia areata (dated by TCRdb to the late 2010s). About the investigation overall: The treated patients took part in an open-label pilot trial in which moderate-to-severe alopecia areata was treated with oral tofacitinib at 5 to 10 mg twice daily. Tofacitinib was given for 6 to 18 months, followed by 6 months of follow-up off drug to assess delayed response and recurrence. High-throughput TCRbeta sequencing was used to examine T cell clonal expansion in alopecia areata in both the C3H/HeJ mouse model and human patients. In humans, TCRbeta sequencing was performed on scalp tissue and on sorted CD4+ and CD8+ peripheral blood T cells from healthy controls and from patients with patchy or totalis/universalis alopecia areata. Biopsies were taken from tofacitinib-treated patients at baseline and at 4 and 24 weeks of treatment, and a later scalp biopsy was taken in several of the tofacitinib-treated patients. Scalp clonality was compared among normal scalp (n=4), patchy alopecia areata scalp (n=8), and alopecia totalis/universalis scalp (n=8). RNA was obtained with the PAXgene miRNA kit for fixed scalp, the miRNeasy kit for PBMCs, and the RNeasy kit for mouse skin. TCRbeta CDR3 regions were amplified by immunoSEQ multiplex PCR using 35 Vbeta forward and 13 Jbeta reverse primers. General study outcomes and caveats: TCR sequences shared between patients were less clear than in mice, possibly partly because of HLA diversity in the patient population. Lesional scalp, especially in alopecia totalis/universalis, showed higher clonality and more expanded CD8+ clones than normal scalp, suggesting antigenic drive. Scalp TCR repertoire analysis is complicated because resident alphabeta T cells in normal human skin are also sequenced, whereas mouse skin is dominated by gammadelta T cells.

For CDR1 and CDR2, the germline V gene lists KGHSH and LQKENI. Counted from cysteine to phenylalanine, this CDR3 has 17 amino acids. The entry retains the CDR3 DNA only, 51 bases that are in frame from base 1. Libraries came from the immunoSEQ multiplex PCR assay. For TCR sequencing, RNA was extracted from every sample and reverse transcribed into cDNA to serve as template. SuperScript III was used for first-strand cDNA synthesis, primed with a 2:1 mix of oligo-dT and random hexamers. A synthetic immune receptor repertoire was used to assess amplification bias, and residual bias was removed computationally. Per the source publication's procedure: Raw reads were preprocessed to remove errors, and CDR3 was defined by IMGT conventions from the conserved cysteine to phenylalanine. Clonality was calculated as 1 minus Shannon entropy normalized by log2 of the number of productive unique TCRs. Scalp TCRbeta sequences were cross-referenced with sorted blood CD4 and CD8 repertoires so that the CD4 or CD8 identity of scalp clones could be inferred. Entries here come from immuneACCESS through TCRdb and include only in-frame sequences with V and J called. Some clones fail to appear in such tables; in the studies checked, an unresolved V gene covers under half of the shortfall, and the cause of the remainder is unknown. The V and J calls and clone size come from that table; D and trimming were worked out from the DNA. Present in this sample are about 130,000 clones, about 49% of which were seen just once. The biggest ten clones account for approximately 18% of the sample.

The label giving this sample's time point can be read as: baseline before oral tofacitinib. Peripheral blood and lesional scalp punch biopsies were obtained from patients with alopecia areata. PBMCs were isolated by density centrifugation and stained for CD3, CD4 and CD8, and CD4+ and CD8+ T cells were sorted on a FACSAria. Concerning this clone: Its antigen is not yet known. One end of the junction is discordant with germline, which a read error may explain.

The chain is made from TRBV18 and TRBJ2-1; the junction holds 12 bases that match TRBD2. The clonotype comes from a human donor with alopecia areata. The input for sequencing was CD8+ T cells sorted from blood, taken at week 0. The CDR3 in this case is CASSSPRLAGALHEQFF. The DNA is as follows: TGTGCCAGCTCATCACCCAGACTAGCGGGGGCCCTCCATGAGCAGTTCTTC.